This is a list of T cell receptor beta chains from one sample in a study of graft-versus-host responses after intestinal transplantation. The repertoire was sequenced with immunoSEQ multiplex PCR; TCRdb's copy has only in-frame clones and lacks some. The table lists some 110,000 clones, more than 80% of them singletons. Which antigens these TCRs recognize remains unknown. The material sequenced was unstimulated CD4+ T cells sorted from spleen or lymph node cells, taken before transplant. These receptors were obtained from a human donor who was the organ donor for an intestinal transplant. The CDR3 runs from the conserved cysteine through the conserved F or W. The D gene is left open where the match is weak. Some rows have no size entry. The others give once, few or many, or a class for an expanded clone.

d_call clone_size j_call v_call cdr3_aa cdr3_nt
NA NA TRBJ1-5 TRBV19 CASSVTVGANQPQHF TGTGCCAGTAGTGTCACGGTGGGGGCTAATCAGCCCCAGCATTTT
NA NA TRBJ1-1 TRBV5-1 CASRADRNTEAFF TGCGCCAGCAGGGCGGACCGGAACACTGAAGCTTTCTTT
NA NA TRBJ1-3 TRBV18 CASSPNNSGNTIYF TGTGCCAGCTCACCGAACAACTCTGGAAACACCATATATTTT
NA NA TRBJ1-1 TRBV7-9 CASSLPQNTEAFF TGTGCCAGCAGCTTACCCCAGAACACTGAAGCTTTCTTT
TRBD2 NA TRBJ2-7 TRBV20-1 CSAGGGYEQYF TGCAGTGCCGGGGGGGGTTACGAGCAGTACTTC
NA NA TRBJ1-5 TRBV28 CASSLLAWEPQHF TGTGCCAGCAGTTTATTAGCCTGGGAGCCCCAGCATTTT
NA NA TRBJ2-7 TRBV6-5 CASRKGHYEQYF TGTGCCAGCAGAAAGGGGCACTACGAGCAGTACTTC
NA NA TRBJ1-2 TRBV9 CASSVGTYYGYTF TGTGCCAGCAGCGTAGGGACATACTATGGCTACACCTTC
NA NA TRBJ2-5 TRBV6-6 CASSGGETQYF TGTGCCAGCAGTGGGGGGGAGACCCAGTACTTC
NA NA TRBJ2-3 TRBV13 CASSLRITRNTDTQYF TGTGCCAGCAGCCTACGGATTACAAGAAATACAGATACGCAGTATTTT
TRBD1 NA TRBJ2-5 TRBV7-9 CASSMDRVVGETQYF TGTGCCAGCAGCATGGACAGGGTCGTTGGAGAGACCCAGTACTTC
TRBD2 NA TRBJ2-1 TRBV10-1 CASNEREGGEQFF TGCGCCAGCAACGAGCGGGAGGGGGGTGAGCAGTTCTTC
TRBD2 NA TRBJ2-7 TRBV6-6 CASRPGGGTREQYF TGTGCCAGCAGGCCGGGAGGAGGTACGAGGGAGCAGTACTTC
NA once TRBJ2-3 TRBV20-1 CSARLRDTQYF TGCAGTGCTAGACTTCGAGATACGCAGTATTTT
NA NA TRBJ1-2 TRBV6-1 CASSEAGQGGYTF TGTGCCAGCAGTGAAGCCGGCCAGGGTGGCTACACCTTC
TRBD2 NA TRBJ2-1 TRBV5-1 CASSVDPSGGEQFF TGCGCCAGCAGCGTGGACCCCTCGGGGGGTGAGCAGTTCTTC
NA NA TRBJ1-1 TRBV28 CASSLLDSPTEAFF TGTGCCAGCAGTTTATTAGACAGCCCCACTGAAGCTTTCTTT
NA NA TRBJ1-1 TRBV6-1 CASSAQGPNTEAFF TGTGCCAGCAGTGCCCAGGGGCCGAACACTGAAGCTTTCTTT
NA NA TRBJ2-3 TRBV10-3 CAISAGQRDTQYF TGTGCCATCAGCGCGGGACAGAGGGATACGCAGTATTTT
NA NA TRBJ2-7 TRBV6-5 CASSQGHTYEQYF TGTGCCAGCAGCCAGGGACACACCTACGAGCAGTACTTC
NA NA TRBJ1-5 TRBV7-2 CASSPRQGNQPQHF TGTGCCAGCAGCCCTAGACAGGGCAATCAGCCCCAGCATTTT
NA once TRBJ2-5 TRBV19 CASSVQVQETQYF TGTGCCAGTAGTGTGCAGGTTCAAGAGACCCAGTACTTC